The source of this TCR beta chain is a study of CD8+CD57+ T cells in acquired aplastic anemia. About the research overall: Roughly 3 ug was the average amount of DNA from sorted CD4+ and CD8+ cells.

The study, taken as a whole, reports: Sharing between patients and controls was observed for twenty-nine CD8+ CDR3 sequences. Statistical testing detected no significant gap in CD8+ Simpson's diversity between patients and controls.

The table lists this clonotype with many counts. Its antigen is unknown. Germline values: CDR1 SGDLS, CDR2 YYNGEE. The CDR3 extends over 16 amino acids. V dropped 0 bases and J dropped 1 base, with 12 bases sitting between them. Genomic DNA acted as the template from which TCR beta VDJ combination and CDR3 sequence profiling were carried out. MiXCR, run by TCRdb on the reads, gives a single entry per CDR3 protein. Here the sample spans 250,000 to 300,000 distinct CDR3 sequences, around three fifths being singletons. The specimen sequenced was sorted CD4+, CD8+, or CD8+CD57+ T cells (not recorded which) from PBMCs. V is TRBV9 and J is TRBJ2-3, with a tentative D call TRBD2 (7 bases). The sequence was collected from a human donor with severe aplastic anemia or a healthy control (not recorded which). CDR3 sequence reads: CASSVGGRGRTDTQYF. The CDR3 DNA sequence: TGTGCCAGCAGCGTAGGAGGGCGGGGGCGCACAGATACGCAGTATTTT.